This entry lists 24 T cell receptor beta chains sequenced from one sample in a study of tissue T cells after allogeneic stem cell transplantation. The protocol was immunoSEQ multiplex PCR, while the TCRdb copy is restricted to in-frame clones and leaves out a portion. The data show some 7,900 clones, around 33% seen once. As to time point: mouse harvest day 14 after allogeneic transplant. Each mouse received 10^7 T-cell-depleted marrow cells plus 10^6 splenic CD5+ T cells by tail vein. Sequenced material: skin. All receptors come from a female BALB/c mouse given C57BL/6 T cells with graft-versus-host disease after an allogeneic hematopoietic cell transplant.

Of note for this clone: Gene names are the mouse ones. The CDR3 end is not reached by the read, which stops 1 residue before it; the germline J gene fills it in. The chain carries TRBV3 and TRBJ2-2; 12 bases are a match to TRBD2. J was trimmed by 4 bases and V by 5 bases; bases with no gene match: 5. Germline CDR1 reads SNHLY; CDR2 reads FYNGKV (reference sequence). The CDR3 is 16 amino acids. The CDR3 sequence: CASSLTGGASTGQLYF. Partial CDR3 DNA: TGTGCCAGCAGCCTGACTGGGGGGGCGAGCACCGGGCAGCTCTAC. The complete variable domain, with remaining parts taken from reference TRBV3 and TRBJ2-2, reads GPKVLQIPSHQIIDMGQMVTLNCDPVSNHLYFYWYKQILGQQMEFLVNFYNGKVMEKSKLFKDQFSVERPDGSYFTLKIQPTALEDSAVYFCASSLTGGASTGQLYFGEGSKLTVL.

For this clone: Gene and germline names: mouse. CDR3 DNA (partial): TGTGCCAGCAGTGGGGGACTGGGGGGCCTTTTTAGTCAAAACACCTTGTAC. Its protein product is CASSGGLGGLFSQNTLY. The CDR3 in its entirety is CASSGGLGGLFSQNTLYF. This chain links TRBV13-1 with TRBJ2-4; TRBD2 agrees at 12 bases. The observed sequence ends 1 residue before the CDR3 terminus, with the missing tail filled in from the germline J gene. Trimming at V came to 3 bases and at J to 0 bases, leaving 8 bases not matched to a gene. This CDR3 region has 18 residues. CDR1 and CDR2 (germline): NSHNY, SYGAGN.

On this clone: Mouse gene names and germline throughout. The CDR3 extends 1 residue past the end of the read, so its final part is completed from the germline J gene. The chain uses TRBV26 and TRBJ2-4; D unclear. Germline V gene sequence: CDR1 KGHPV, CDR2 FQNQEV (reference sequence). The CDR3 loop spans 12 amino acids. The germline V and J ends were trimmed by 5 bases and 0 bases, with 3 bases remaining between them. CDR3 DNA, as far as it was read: TGTGCCAGCAGTTCTAGTCAAAACACCTTGTAC. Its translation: CASSSSQNTLY. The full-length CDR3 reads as CASSSSQNTLYF.

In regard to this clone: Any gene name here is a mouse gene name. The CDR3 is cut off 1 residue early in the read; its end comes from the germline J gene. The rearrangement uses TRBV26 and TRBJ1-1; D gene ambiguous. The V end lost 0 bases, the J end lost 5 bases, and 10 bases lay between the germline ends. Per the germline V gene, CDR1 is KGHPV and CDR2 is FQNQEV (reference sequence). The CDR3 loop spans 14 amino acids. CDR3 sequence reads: CASSLSNHKTEVFF. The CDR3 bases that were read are TGTGCCAGCAGTCTGTCGAACCACAAAACAGAAGTCTTC.

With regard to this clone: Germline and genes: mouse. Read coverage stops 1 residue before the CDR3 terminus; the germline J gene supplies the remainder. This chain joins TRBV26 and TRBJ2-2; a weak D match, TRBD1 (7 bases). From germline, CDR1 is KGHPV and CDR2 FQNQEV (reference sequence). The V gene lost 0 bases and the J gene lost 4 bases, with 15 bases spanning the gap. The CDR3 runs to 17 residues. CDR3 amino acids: CASSLSMRGRGTGQLYF. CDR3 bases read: TGTGCCAGCAGTCTGTCGATGAGGGGGCGCGGCACCGGGCAGCTCTAC.

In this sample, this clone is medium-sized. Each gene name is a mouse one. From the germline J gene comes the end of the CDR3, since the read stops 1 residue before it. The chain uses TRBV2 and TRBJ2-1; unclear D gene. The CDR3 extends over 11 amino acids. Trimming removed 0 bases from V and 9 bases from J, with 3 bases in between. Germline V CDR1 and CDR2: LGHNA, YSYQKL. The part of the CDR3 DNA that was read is TGTGCCAGCAGCCAAGATGATGAGCAGTTC. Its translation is CASSQDDEQF. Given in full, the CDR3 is CASSQDDEQFF.

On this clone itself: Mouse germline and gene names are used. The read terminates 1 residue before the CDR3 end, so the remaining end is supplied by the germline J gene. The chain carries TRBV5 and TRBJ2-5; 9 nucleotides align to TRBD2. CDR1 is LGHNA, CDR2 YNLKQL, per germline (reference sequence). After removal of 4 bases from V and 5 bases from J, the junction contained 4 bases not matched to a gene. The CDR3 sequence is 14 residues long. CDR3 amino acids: CASSPGTGIDTQYF. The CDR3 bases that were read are TGTGCCAGCAGCCCCGGGACTGGGATAGACACCCAGTAC.

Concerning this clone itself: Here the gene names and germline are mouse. CDR3 amino acids: CSSSQSGGNQDTQYF. The part of the CDR3 DNA that was read is TGCTCCAGCAGTCAATCAGGGGGGAACCAAGACACCCAGTAC. This chain links TRBV23 with TRBJ2-5. The DNA ends 1 residue before the CDR3 does, and the rest of the CDR3 is filled in from the germline J gene. Germline-derived CDR1 and CDR2 are KGHTA and FQNQQP. This CDR3 has 15 residues.

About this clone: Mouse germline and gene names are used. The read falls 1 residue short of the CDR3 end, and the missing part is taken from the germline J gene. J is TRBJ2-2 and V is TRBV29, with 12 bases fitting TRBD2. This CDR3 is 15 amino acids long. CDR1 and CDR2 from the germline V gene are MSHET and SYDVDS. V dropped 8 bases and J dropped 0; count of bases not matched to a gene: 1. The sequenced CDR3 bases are TGTGCTAGCGGACTGGGGGGGTCAAACACCGGGCAGCTCTAC. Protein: CASGLGGSNTGQLY. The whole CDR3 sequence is CASGLGGSNTGQLYF.

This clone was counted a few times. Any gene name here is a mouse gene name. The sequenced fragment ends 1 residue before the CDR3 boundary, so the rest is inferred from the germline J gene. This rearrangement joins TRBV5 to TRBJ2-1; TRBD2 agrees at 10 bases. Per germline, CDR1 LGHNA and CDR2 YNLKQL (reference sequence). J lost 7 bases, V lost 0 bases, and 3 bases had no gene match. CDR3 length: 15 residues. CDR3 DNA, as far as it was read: TGTGCCAGCAGCCAAGACTGGGGGGGCTGGGCTGAGCAGTTC. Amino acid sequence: CASSQDWGGWAEQF. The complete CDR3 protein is CASSQDWGGWAEQFF.

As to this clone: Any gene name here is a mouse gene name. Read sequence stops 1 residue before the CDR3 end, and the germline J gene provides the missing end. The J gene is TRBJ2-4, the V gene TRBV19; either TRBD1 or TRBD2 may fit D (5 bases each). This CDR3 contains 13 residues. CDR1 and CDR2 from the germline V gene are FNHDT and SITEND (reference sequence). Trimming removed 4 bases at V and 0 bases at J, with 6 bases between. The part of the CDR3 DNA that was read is TGTGCCAGCAGTCGGGGGAGTCAAAACACCTTGTAC. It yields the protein CASSRGSQNTLY. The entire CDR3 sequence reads CASSRGSQNTLYF. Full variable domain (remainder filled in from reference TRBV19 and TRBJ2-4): GGIITQTPKFLIGQEGQKLTLKCQQNFNHDTMYWYRQDSGKGLRLIYYSITENDLQKGDLSEGYDASREKKSSFSLTVTSAQKNEMAVFLCASSRGSQNTLYFGAGTRLSVL.

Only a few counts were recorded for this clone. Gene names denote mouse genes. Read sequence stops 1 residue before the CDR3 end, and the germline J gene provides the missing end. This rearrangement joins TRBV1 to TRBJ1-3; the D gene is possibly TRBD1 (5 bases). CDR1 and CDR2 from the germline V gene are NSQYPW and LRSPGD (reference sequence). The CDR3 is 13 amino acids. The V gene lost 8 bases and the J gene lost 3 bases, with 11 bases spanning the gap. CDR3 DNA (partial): TGCACCTGCGCCGGGACTCTTGGAAATACGCTCTAT. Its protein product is CTCAGTLGNTLY. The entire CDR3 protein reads CTCAGTLGNTLYF.

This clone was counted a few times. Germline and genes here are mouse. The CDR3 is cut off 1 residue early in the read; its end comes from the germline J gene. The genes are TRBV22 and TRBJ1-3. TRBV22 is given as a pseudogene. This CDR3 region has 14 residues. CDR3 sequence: CASSCRGSGNTLYF. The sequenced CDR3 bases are TGTGCCAGCAGTTGTCGGGGTTCTGGAAATACGCTCTAT.

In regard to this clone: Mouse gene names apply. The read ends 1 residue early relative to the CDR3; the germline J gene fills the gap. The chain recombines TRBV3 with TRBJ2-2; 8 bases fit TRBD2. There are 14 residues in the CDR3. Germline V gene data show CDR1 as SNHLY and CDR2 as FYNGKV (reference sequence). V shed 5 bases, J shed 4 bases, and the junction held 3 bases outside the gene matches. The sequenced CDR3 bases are TGTGCCAGCAGCCGGGACTGGAGCACCGGGCAGCTCTAC. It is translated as CASSRDWSTGQLY. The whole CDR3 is CASSRDWSTGQLYF.

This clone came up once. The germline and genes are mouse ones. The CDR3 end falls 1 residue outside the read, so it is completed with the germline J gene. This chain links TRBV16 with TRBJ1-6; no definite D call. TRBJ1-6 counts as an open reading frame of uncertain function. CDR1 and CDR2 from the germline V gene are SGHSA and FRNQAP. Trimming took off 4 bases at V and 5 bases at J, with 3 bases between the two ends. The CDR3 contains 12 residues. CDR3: CASSSDNSPLYF. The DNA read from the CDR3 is TGTGCAAGCAGCTCGGATAATTCGCCCCTCTAC.

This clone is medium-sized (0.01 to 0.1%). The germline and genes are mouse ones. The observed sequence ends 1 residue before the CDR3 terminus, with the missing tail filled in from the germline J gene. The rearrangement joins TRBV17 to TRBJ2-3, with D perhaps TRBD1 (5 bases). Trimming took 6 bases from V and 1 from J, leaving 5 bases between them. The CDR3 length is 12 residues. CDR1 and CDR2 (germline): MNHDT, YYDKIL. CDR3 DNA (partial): TGTGCTAGCAGCAGGGGTGCAGAAACGCTGTAT. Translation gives CASSRGAETLY. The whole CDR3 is CASSRGAETLYF.

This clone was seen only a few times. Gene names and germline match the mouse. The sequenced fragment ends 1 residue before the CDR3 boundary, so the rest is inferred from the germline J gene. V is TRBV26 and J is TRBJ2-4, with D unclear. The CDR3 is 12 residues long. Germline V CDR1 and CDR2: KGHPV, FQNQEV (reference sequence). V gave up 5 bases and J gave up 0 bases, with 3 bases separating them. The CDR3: CASSASQNTLYF. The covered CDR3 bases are TGTGCCAGCAGTGCTAGTCAAAACACCTTGTAC.

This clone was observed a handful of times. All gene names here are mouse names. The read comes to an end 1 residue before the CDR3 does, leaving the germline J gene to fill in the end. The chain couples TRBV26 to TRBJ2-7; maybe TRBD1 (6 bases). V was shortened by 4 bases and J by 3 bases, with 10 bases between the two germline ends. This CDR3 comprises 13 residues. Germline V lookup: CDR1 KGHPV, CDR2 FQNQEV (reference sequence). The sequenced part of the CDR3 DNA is TGTGCCAGCAGTCGATGGGACAACTATGAACAGTAC. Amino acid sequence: CASSRWDNYEQY. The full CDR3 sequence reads CASSRWDNYEQYF.

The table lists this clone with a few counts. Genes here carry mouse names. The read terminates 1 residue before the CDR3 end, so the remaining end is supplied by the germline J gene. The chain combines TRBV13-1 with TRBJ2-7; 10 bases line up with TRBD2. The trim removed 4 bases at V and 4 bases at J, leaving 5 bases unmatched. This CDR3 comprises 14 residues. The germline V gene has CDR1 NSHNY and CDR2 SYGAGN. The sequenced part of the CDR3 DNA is TGTGCCAGCAGTCCCGGGACTGGGGTTTATGAACAGTAC. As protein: CASSPGTGVYEQY. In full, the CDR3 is CASSPGTGVYEQYF.

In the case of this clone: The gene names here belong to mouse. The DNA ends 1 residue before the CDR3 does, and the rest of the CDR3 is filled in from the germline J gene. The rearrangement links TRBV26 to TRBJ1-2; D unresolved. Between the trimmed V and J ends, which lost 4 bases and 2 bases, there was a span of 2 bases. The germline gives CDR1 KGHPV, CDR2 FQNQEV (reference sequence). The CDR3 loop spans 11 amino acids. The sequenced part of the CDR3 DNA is TGTGCCAGCAGTCGCAACTCCGACTACACC. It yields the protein CASSRNSDYT. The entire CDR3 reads CASSRNSDYTF.

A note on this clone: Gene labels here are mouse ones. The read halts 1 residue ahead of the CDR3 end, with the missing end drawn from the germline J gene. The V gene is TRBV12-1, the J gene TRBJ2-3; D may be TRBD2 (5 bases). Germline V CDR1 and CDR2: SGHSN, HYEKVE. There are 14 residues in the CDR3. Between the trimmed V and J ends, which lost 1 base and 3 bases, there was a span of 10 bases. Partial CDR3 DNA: TGTGCCAGCTCTCTGGGGTTGGGGGCAGAAACGCTGTAT. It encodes CASSLGLGAETLY. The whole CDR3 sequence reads CASSLGLGAETLYF.

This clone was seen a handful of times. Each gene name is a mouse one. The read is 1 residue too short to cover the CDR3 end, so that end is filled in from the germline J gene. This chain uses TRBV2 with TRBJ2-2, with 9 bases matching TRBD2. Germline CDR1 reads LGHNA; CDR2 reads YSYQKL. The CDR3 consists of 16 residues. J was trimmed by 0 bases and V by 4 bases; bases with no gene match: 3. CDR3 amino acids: CASSLLGGANTGQLYF. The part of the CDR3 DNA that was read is TGTGCCAGCAGCCTCCTGGGGGGGGCAAACACCGGGCAGCTCTAC. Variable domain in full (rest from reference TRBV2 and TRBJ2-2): DPKIIQKPKYLVAVTGSEKILICEQYLGHNAMYWYRQSAKKPLEFMFSYSYQKLMDNQTASSRFQPQSSKKNHLDLQITALKPDDSATYFCASSLLGGANTGQLYFGEGSKLTVL.

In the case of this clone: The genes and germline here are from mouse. CDR3 region: CASSYGGEDTQYF. Partial CDR3 DNA: TGTGCCAGCAGTTACGGGGGCGAAGACACCCAGTAC. The V and J genes are TRBV19 and TRBJ2-5; D might be TRBD1 or TRBD2, each matching 6 bases. Read data end 1 residue before the CDR3 end; the end is taken from the germline J gene. CDR3 length equals 13 residues. CDR1 is FNHDT, CDR2 SITEND, per germline (reference sequence). V lost 4 bases to trimming and J lost 4 bases, with 10 bases between them.

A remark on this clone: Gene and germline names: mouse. CDR3 amino acids: CASRGDWVYYEQYF. The CDR3 DNA, read in part, is TGTGCCAGCAGGGGGGACTGGGTTTACTATGAACAGTAC. The chain couples TRBV13-3 to TRBJ2-7; 9 nucleotides match TRBD2. The read falls 1 residue short of the CDR3 end, and the missing part is taken from the germline J gene. There are 14 residues in the CDR3. Germline V gene data show CDR1 as NNHDY and CDR2 as SYVADS. V lost 5 bases to trimming and J lost 3 bases; unmatched junction nucleotides: 6.